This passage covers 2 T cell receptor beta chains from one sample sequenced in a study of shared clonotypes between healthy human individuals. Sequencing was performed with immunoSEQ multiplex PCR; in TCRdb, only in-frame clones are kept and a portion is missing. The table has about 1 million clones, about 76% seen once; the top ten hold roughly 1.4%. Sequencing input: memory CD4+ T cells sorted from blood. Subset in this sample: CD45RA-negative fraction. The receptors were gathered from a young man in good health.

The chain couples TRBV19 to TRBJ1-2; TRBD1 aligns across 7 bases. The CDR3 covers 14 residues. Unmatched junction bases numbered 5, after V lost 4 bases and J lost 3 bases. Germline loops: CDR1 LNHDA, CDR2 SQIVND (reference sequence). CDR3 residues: CASSKQGQYYGYTF. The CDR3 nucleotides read TGTGCCAGTAGTAAACAGGGGCAATACTATGGCTACACCTTC.

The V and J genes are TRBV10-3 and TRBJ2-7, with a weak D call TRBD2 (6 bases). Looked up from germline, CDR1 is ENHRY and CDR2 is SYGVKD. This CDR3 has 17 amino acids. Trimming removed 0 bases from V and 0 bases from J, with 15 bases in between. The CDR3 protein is CAISESGGGTSSYEQYF. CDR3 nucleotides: TGTGCCATCAGTGAGTCCGGTGGCGGGACGAGCTCCTACGAGCAGTACTTC.